This T cell receptor (beta chain) derives from a study of blood T cell repertoires in COVID-19. Profiled with immunoSEQ multiplex PCR; TCRdb holds only in-frame clones, not every one. This table holds over 200,000 clones, around 85% found once. Germline V gene sequence: CDR1 SGHRS, CDR2 YFSETQ. The CDR3 extends over 15 amino acids. V shed 4 bases and J shed 6 bases, with 18 bases lying between them. The sample taken for sequencing was PBMCs or T cells enriched from blood (not recorded which). This receptor was taken from a woman aged 50 to 60 in a cohort exposed to, infected with or recovered from COVID-19 (not recorded which). V gene TRBV5-1 combines with J gene TRBJ2-3, with TRBD2 as a possible D gene (6 bases). In nucleotides, the CDR3 is TGCGCCAGCAGCCGGGCTAGCGATTTTTCGGATACGCAGTATTTT. Translation gives CASSRASDFSDTQYF.